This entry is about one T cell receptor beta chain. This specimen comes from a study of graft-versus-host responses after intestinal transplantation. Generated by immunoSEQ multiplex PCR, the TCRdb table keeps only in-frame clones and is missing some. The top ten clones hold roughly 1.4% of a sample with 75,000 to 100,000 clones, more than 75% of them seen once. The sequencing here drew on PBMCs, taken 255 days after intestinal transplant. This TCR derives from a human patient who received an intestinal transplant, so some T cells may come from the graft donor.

CDR3 sequence reads: CASSISGGRSSEAFF. The CDR3 nucleotides are TGTGCCAGCAGTATAAGTGGGGGGCGTAGCTCTGAAGCTTTCTTT. The V call is TRBV28, the J call TRBJ1-1; tentative D call: TRBD1 (6 bases). Trimming took 5 bases from V and 6 from J, leaving 19 bases between them. Per germline, CDR1 MDHEN and CDR2 SYDVKM. CDR3 length: 15 amino acids.